This section outlines one TCR beta chain sequence together with its context. This clonotype was seen only a few times. Its antigen remains unidentified. No much larger clone exists at a distance of one base, and base qualities are not known. Library creation used 5' RACE. Instrument used: Illumina HiSeq 2000. A universal primer binding site was added through template switching, and the final cDNA carried a unique molecular identifier so that TCR cDNA molecules could be counted accurately. Specific primers in the conserved constant-segment region were used to synthesize first-strand cDNA for TCR alpha and beta chains. To control for contamination, each cDNA library was double barcoded with a SMART-Mk sample barcode plus Illumina barcodes. TruSeq adapter sequences and Illumina sample barcodes were added in two successive PCR steps. TCR alpha and beta cDNA libraries were sequenced on the Illumina HiSeq platform with custom primers. The authors' pipeline ran thus. Unique molecular identifiers were extracted from raw reads with MiGEC, and CDR3 positions were determined with MiXCR. Recombination models were inferred per individual with the repgenHMM and IGoR tools using an EM algorithm. The analysis of shared clonotypes was done with the tcR package in R, with sharing normalized by the product of cloneset sizes. To study raw recombination free of thymic and clonal selection effects, out-of-frame nonproductive sequences were analyzed. The public reads were reprocessed in TCRdb via fastp at Q25 and MiXCR, keeping in-frame beta chains. Identical CDR3 protein sequences are pooled into one entry, listed with their most common genes and DNA. TCRdb assigned the V and J calls; the authors' analysis was not used. The table for this sample lists about 250,000 distinct CDR3 sequences; around 8% of them were counted only once. The ten most abundant clones make up around 3% of the sample.

Only healthy Caucasian donors were included. The twin cohort consisted of three pairs of female monozygotic twins, all aged about 18 to 29 years. CD4+ and CD8+ T cell populations were isolated with positive isolation kits from Invitrogen. The CDR3 covers 14 residues, taking in both the cysteine and the phenylalanine. CDR3 DNA only is kept here, 42 bases in frame from base 1. As encoded in the germline V gene, CDR1 is SGHVS while CDR2 is FQNEAQ. The junction shows trimming of 1 base on V and 0 bases on J, plus 3 bases between the germline ends. This entry belongs to a study of identical twins (dated by TCRdb to about 2016). About the study as a whole: The study deep-sequenced TCR alpha and beta repertoires from monozygotic twins, unrelated adults of various ages and cord blood to test whether fetal clonotypes persist. Replicate twin experiments were performed at different times using different library preparation protocols to rule out contamination. The paper as a whole reports these results and caveats: Abundant cord blood beta clonotypes carried fewer insertions; young adult naive repertoires showed a weaker similar trend, while memory repertoires showed none. In monozygotic twins, recombination models systematically underestimated out-of-frame TCR alpha sharing, but the models matched the sharing seen between unrelated individuals. Zero-insertion analyses could be partly confounded by invariant T cells such as MAIT and iNKT, though diverse VJ usage argued against such confounding for most clonotypes. Conclusions relied on cross-sectional statistical analysis, since the same donors could not be followed over many years. A weaker excess of twin sharing was found in beta out-of-frame sequences because the signal-to-noise ratio was lowered by fewer shared sequences. Out-of-frame TCR alpha sequences shared between twins showed an excess of low generation-probability sequences compared with coincidental sharing between unrelated individuals.

The sample was also reused in another study, on yellow fever vaccine responses in identical twins. The second study's paper adds: According to the authors, the vaccine-induced T cell response in identical twins seemed to be partly convergent and partly specific to each individual. Focusing on identical twins, the study followed the T cell clones that responded to the vaccine, and did so with precision.

In this chain, TRBV7-8 is recombined with TRBJ2-2; the D gene is not confidently resolved. The sequence was obtained from a young woman in good health. Sequencing was carried out using CD8+ T cells sorted from blood. The DNA is TGTGCCAGCAGCTTAGGTTCGAACACCGGGGAGCTGTTTTTT. Translated, this gives CASSLGSNTGELFF.